A selection of T cell receptor beta chains follows, all from one sample in a study of cytomegalovirus exposure and HLA in healthy donors. This table comes from immunoSEQ multiplex PCR, and its TCRdb copy is limited to in-frame clones, with some not included. The sample has approximately 58,000 clones, about 83% seen once. The sample taken for sequencing was PBMCs. The source of these receptors is a man aged 30 to 45 in good health and CMV-seronegative. Both conserved end residues are part of each CDR3. The D gene is left open where the match is weak. A clone size is listed for some rows: how often the clone was seen (once, few, many), or a class if it is expanded.

v_call,clone_size,d_call,j_call,cdr3_nt,cdr3_aa
TRBV10-3,-,-,TRBJ2-7,TGTGCCATCAGTGAGCGGGGGAGCTCCTACGAGCAGTACTTC,CAISERGSSYEQYF
TRBV18,-,-,TRBJ2-3,TGTGCCAGCTCAGGAGGGCTAAACACAGATACGCAGTATTTT,CASSGGLNTDTQYF
TRBV5-4,once,-,TRBJ2-3,TGTGCCAGCAGCTGGCAGGGGGGTAGCACAGATACGCAGTATTTT,CASSWQGGSTDTQYF
TRBV19,-,-,TRBJ2-2,TGTGCCAGTAGTAGGGGGAGGATAGATTCGACCGGGGAGCTGTTTTTT,CASSRGRIDSTGELFF
TRBV27,-,TRBD2,TRBJ2-3,TGTGCCAGCGGGAGACTAGCGGGGGAAAGGGGCACAGATACGCAGTATTTT,CASGRLAGERGTDTQYF
TRBV12-5,-,TRBD1,TRBJ1-3,TGTGCTAGTGGACAAACCGGGACAGGGGCTGGAAACACCATATATTTT,CASGQTGTGAGNTIYF
TRBV6-5,few,-,TRBJ1-1,TGTGCCAGCAGCGCGACAGACAACACTGAAGCTTTCTTT,CASSATDNTEAFF
TRBV4-3,-,-,TRBJ2-3,TGCGCCAGCAGCCAAGAGGGGCTCCCAGATACGCAGTATTTT,CASSQEGLPDTQYF
TRBV7-9,-,TRBD1,TRBJ2-5,TGTGCCAGCAGCTTAGGGGGACAGGGGGCTTGGAAGACCCAGTACTTC,CASSLGGQGAWKTQYF
TRBV5-1,-,-,TRBJ2-5,TGCGCCAGCAGCTTGTTTGGGGAGGGGGAGCAGTACTTC,CASSLFGEGEQYF
TRBV4-1,-,-,TRBJ1-2,TGCGCCAGCAGCCAACCTTGGGACTTCCGAGGTCATGGCTACACCTTC,CASSQPWDFRGHGYTF
TRBV5-1,once,TRBD2,TRBJ2-3,TGCGCCAGCAGCTTGTCTAGCGGGGGAAGCACAGATACGCAGTATTTT,CASSLSSGGSTDTQYF
TRBV15,-,-,TRBJ1-1,TGTGCCACCAGCCACAGCACGAACACTGAAGCTTTCTTT,CATSHSTNTEAFF
TRBV6-5,-,-,TRBJ1-2,TGTGCCAGCAGCGGAGGATATGGCTACACCTTC,CASSGGYGYTF
TRBV7-8,-,-,TRBJ2-7,TGTGCCAGCAGCCCTAGCGCCGGCACAGGGGCTACCTACGAGCAGTACTTC,CASSPSAGTGATYEQYF
TRBV28,-,-,TRBJ1-4,TGTGCCAGCGTGGGGGGGAGCATCGGGAATGAAAAACTGTTTTTT,CASVGGSIGNEKLFF
TRBV18,-,-,TRBJ2-7,TGTGCCAGCTCACCAATCGGTCGGGGGAGCGAGCAGTACTTC,CASSPIGRGSEQYF
TRBV6-4,-,-,TRBJ1-2,TGTGCCAGCAGTCCTTCGGAGGGGCCCGCAGATGGCTACACCTTC,CASSPSEGPADGYTF
TRBV19,-,TRBD2,TRBJ2-7,TGTGCCAGTAGCCTCCCTAGCGGGAGGGCCGGAGGCTACGAGCAGTACTTC,CASSLPSGRAGGYEQYF
TRBV9,-,TRBD1,TRBJ1-5,TGTGCCAGCAGCTCTGACAGGGGAGGTCAGCCCCAGCATTTT,CASSSDRGGQPQHF
TRBV6-5,-,-,TRBJ2-1,TGTGCCAGCAGTTACTCGGGGGCAGGGGAGCAGTTCTTC,CASSYSGAGEQFF
TRBV7-9,-,TRBD1,TRBJ1-2,TGTGCCAGCACCGACAGGGGGATCGGCTACACCTTC,CASTDRGIGYTF
TRBV7-2,-,-,TRBJ2-7,TGTGCCAGCAGCTCCTTTGCCGGAGGGACCTCCTACGAGCAGTACTTC,CASSSFAGGTSYEQYF
TRBV4-1,-,-,TRBJ1-2,TGCGCCAGCAGCCACCGCGAGACGGGGAGCTATGGCTACACCTTC,CASSHRETGSYGYTF
TRBV5-8,-,TRBD1,TRBJ1-3,TGTGCCAGCAGCTTGACAGGGGGCTTCTCCCTCTCTGAAAACACCATATATTTT,CASSLTGGFSLSENTIYF
TRBV7-8,once,-,TRBJ1-1,TGTGCCAGCAGCCGGCGGCCGGGACACCAGAACACTGAAGCTTTCTTT,CASSRRPGHQNTEAFF
TRBV10-3,-,-,TRBJ1-6,TGTGCCATCAGTGAGGGAGGGAATTATTCACCCCTCCACTTT,CAISEGGNYSPLHF
TRBV15,-,-,TRBJ1-2,TGTGCCACCAGCGGACCGGGGTATGGCTACACCTTC,CATSGPGYGYTF
TRBV25-1,-,TRBD1,TRBJ2-7,TGTGCCAGCAGTGATTCCCGGACAGGGACCTACGAGCAGTACTTC,CASSDSRTGTYEQYF
TRBV14,-,-,TRBJ2-5,TGTGCCAGCAGCCAGCACAGGGCGGAGACCCAGTACTTC,CASSQHRAETQYF
TRBV6-5,-,-,TRBJ2-7,TGTGCCAGCAGAGGAGGATTGAGCTCCTACGAGCAGTACTTC,CASRGGLSSYEQYF
TRBV7-8,-,-,TRBJ1-1,TGTGCCAGCAGCTTTAGCGACAGGTTGAGCACTGAAGCTTTCTTT,CASSFSDRLSTEAFF
TRBV7-2,once,-,TRBJ1-5,TGTGCCAGCAGCTTAACAAATCAGCCCCAGCATTTT,CASSLTNQPQHF
TRBV7-2,-,TRBD2,TRBJ2-7,TGTGCCAGCAGCTTGCCCTCTAGCGGGGGGATTCCCTACGAGCAGTACTTC,CASSLPSSGGIPYEQYF